This T cell receptor (beta chain) was documented in a study of T cell responses to AZD1222 COVID-19 vaccine (dated by TCRdb to the early 2020s). The study in broad terms: Because spike-specific TCR depth and breadth did not differ between the two schedules, AZD1222 recipients who got a second dose at roughly 4 weeks were pooled with those who got a second dose at roughly 12 weeks. A total of 233 trial participants underwent TCR sequencing, of whom some 200 had received two doses of AZD1222 and 26 had received two doses of the MenACWY control vaccine. Trial participants were enrolled into age subgroups of 18-55, 56-69 and 70-plus years, which contained about 150, 28 and 57 TCR-sequenced participants, respectively.

Details on this clone: No cognate antigen has been identified for it. No clone much larger than this one lies a single base away; base qualities are absent.

The CDR3 regions of human TCRbeta chains were analyzed by immunosequencing. The study's processing was this. TCRs in the repertoires were compared against a reference library of SARS-CoV-2-specific TCRs that had been generated with the MIRA antigen-specificity platform. Breadth was defined as the fraction of unique TCRs that were SARS-CoV-2-associated. Depth was defined as the fraction of total T cells that were SARS-CoV-2-associated. Using the MIRA data, each spike-specific TCR was mapped to the spike region that the TCR reacts to and placed in a CD4 or CD8 class. Log10-transformed breadth and depth values were compared by one-way ANOVA with Sidak's multiple comparisons tests. Here the immuneACCESS table is served through TCRdb, limited to in-frame sequences with V and J called. Missing clones are a known gap in these copies; in checked studies unresolved V genes cover under half, and the rest lacks a known reason. That table gives V, J and clone size, and the DNA gave D and trimming. For this sample there are around 160,000 clones; 70% to 90% appear just once. The biggest ten clones account for approximately 16% of the sample.

The time point label of this sample denotes: baseline before first vaccination. The vaccinee samples were drawn from two UK trials, COV001 and COV002, one of which was a single-blind randomized controlled phase 2/3 trial testing AZD1222 (ChAdOx1 nCoV-19) in healthy adults. For TCRbeta chain sequencing, PBMC samples from trial participants were taken at day 0 and at day 28 after the second dose. On the study overall, not on this receptor specifically: Reportedly, almost half of the unique spike-specific TCRs recognized epitopes lying outside the regions that are mutated in the B.1.351 and B.1.1.7 variants. The whole spike protein was spanned by vaccine-associated CD4 TCRs, and dominant responses were seen in regions 160-218 and 743-854. Because no samples from the day 14 peak response were available, repertoires could be characterized only after the peak T cell response. Only five to seven AZD1222 recipients were SARS-CoV-2 seropositive at baseline, limiting conclusions about previously exposed vaccinees. After two AZD1222 doses, spike-specific TCR breadth and depth were significantly higher than at day 0 and than in MenACWY recipients. In the small 56-69-year group, the increase in depth fell short of significance, most likely because of low power. Participants were mostly white British and included more females than males, and it was suggested by the authors that clonal diversity may have been underestimated.

Sequenced material: peripheral blood, taken on day 0 of AZD1222 vaccination. The receptor was isolated from an adult in good health.

The bases are TGTGCCAGCAGCTTAATGGCCGACAATAATTCACCCCTCCACTTT. It translates as CASSLMADNNSPLHF. The V gene is TRBV7-3 and the J gene is TRBJ1-6, with no D gene named confidently. The germline V gene gives CDR1 as SGHTA and CDR2 as FQGTGA. The CDR3 holds 15 amino acids from the cysteine to the phenylalanine. The read is trimmed to its CDR3 DNA, 45 bases read in frame from base 1. V loses 1 base, J loses 5 bases, and the germline ends lie 9 bases apart.